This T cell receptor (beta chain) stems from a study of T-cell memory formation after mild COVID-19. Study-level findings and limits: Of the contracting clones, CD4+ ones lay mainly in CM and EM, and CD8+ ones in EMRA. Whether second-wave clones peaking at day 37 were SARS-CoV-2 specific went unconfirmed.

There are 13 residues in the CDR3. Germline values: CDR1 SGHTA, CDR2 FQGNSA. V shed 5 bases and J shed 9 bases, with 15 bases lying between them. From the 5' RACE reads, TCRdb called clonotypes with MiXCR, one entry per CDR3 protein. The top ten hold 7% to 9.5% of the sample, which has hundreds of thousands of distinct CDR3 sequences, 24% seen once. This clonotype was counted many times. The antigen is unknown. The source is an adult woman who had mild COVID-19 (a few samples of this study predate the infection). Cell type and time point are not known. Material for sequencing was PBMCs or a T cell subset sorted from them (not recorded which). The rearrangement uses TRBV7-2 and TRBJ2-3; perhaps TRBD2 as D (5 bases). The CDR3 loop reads CASSTFSEETQYF. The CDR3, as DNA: TGTGCCAGCAGCACCTTTAGCGAAGAGACGCAGTATTTT. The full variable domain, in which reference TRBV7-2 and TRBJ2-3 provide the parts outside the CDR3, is GAGVSQSPSNKVTEKGKDVELRCDPISGHTALYWYRQSLGQGLEFLIYFQGNSAPDKSGLPSDRFSAERTGGSVSTLTIQRTQQEDSAVYLCASSTFSEETQYFGPGTRLTVL.